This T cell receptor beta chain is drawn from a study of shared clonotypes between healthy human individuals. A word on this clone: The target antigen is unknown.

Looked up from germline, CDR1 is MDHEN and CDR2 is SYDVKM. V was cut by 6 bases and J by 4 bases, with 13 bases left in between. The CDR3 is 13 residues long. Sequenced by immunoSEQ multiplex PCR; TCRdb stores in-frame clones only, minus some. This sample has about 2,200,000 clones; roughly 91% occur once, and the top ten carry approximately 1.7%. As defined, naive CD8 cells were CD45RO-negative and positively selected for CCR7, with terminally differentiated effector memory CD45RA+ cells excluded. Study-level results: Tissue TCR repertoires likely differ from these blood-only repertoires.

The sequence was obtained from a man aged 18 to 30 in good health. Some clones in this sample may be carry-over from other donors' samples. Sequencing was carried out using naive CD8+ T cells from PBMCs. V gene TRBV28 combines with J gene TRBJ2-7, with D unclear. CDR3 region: CASSSAPRYEQYF. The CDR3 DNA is TGTGCCAGCAGCTCCGCCCCTAGGTACGAGCAGTACTTC.